The sequence of this T cell receptor (beta chain) was determined in a study of T cell responses to AZD1222 COVID-19 vaccine. Clones were sequenced by immunoSEQ multiplex PCR, and TCRdb holds only the in-frame ones, with some missing. The data contain 130,000 or so clones, less than 95% of them singletons. Regarding this clone: The antigen remains undetermined.

General study findings and limits: Spike-specific TCR breadth and depth both grew after two AZD1222 doses. Clonal diversity was possibly underestimated, and the donors were mostly white British, with more females. The number of AZD1222 recipients seropositive at baseline was only 6 or 7.

CDR3 length: 13 amino acids. Germline CDR1 is MNHEY and CDR2 is SMNVEV (reference sequence). Trimming removed 0 bases at V and 4 bases at J, with 3 bases between. The material sequenced was peripheral blood, taken on day 0 of AZD1222 vaccination. The rearrangement uses TRBV27 and TRBJ2-2; the D is unclear. The source of this sequence is an adult in good health. The DNA of the CDR3 is TGTGCCAGCAGTTTATCAGCCACCGGGGAGCTGTTTTTT. Translated, it gives CASSLSATGELFF.